The 26 T cell receptor beta chains listed next were all sequenced from one sample in a study of Ad26.COV2.S vaccination and SARS-CoV-2 variants (dated by TCRdb to about 2021). Preparation of the library involved the immunoSEQ multiplex PCR assay. What TCRdb holds here is the immuneACCESS table cut down to in-frame rearrangements. Part of the clones is not present; checked against another copy, under half of the missing clones reflect an unresolved V gene, and the others are unexplained. This sample gives fewer than 900,000 clones in total; roughly nine tenths of them show up just once. Nearly 1.5% of the sample rests with the top ten. Reading the label with the study, this specimen's treatment or condition is: about 20 received Ad26.COV2.S at low or high dose, single or two shots; five or six received placebo; per-sample allocation not given. Repertoires of vaccine and placebo recipients were sequenced from samples collected on day 63 after the first injection.

The sequenced sample was peripheral blood, obtained in a trial of Ad26.COV2.S vaccine versus placebo. These receptors were collected from a person aged 18 to 59 who received the Ad26.COV2.S COVID-19 vaccine or a placebo.

The chain employs TRBV19 and TRBJ1-2; D possibly corresponds to TRBD1 (6 bases). CDR1 and CDR2 from the germline V gene are LNHDA and SQIVND (reference sequence). V lost 5 bases and J lost 2, with 9 bases in between. The CDR3 has 13 residues. The CDR3 DNA is TGTGCCAGTAGTCAGGGGTGGAACTATGGCTACACCTTC. The encoded protein is CASSQGWNYGYTF.

The rearrangement joins TRBV28 to TRBJ2-2; D tentatively reads TRBD1 or TRBD2 (6 bases each). Trimming cost V 6 bases and J 2 bases, with 13 bases left between them. This CDR3 has 15 amino acids. Germline V gene sequence: CDR1 MDHEN, CDR2 SYDVKM. CDR3 residues: CASSEPGANTGELFF. The DNA for the CDR3 is TGTGCCAGCAGCGAACCGGGGGCAAACACCGGGGAGCTGTTTTTT. Complete variable domain (other parts from reference TRBV28 and TRBJ2-2): DVKVTQSSRYLVKRTGEKVFLECVQDMDHENMFWYRQDPGLGLRLIYFSYDVKMKEKGDIPEGYSVSREKKERFSLILESASTNQTSMYLCASSEPGANTGELFFGEGSRLTVL.

J is TRBJ1-1 and V is TRBV27; tentative D call: TRBD1 (5 bases). The ends were cut back, 3 bases at V and 4 bases at J, with 21 bases in the middle. The length of the CDR3 is 17 residues. Germline lookup yields CDR1 MNHEY and CDR2 SMNVEV (reference sequence). CDR3 nucleotides: TGTGCCAGCAGTTTGTCACTCCCCGGGGTCGGGGGCACTGAAGCTTTCTTT. Its translation is CASSLSLPGVGGTEAFF.

V is TRBV5-6 and J is TRBJ2-2, with TRBD2 identical over 12 bases. The germline gives CDR1 SGHDT, CDR2 YYEEEE. With V trimmed by 2 bases and J by 5 bases, 13 bases remained unmatched. This CDR3 spans 19 amino acids. The CDR3 loop reads CASSFLGLAGGRGTGELFF. CDR3 coding DNA: TGTGCCAGCAGCTTTTTGGGCCTAGCGGGAGGGCGCGGGACCGGGGAGCTGTTTTTT.

The chain carries TRBV6-5 and TRBJ1-2, with no clear D. The germline gives CDR1 MNHEY, CDR2 SVGAGI. The CDR3 runs to 15 residues. Between the trimmed V and J ends, which lost 0 bases and 5 bases, there was a span of 13 bases. The CDR3 DNA reads TGTGCCAGCAGTTACTCGACTGGCAGCTCATATGGCTACACCTTC. Translation: CASSYSTGSSYGYTF.

This clone showed up just once. V gene TRBV7-9 combines with J gene TRBJ2-1; 7 bases align to TRBD1. The CDR3 has 16 amino acids. CDR1 and CDR2 (germline): SEHNR, FQNEAQ (reference sequence). The ends lost 7 bases at V and 2 bases at J; junction bases unmatched: 11. Here the CDR3 reads CASNSMRGLTYNEQFF. The CDR3 nucleotides read TGTGCCAGCAACTCTATGAGGGGGCTCACCTACAATGAGCAGTTCTTC.

The chain links TRBV5-6 to TRBJ2-1; D possibly uses TRBD1 or TRBD2 (5 bases each). The CDR3 contains 15 residues. V was trimmed by 0 bases and J by 8 bases, leaving 15 bases between them. Germline V CDR1 and CDR2: SGHDT, YYEEEE. CDR3 DNA sequence: TGTGCCAGCAGCTTGGGGGGACGGGCGCATCATGAGCAGTTCTTC. As protein: CASSLGGRAHHEQFF. The variable domain in full, completed from reference TRBV5-6 and TRBJ2-1, reads DAGVTQSPTHLIKTRGQQVTLRCSPKSGHDTVSWYQQALGQGPQFIFQYYEEEERQRGNFPDRFSGHQFPNYSSELNVNALLLGDSALYLCASSLGGRAHHEQFFGPGTRLTVL.

In its sample, this clone was seen a few times. This chain uses TRBV11-2 with TRBJ2-2; 9 bases line up with TRBD2. The CDR3 length is 12 residues. The germline V gene has CDR1 SGHAT and CDR2 FQNNGV. V shed 8 bases and J 6 bases; nucleotides not matched to a gene: 1. The CDR3: CASGGGAGELFF. The CDR3 DNA follows: TGTGCCAGCGGCGGGGGGGCCGGGGAGCTGTTTTTT. Looking up the rest from reference TRBV11-2 and TRBJ2-2 gives the full variable domain: EAGVAQSPRYKIIEKRQSVAFWCNPISGHATLYWYQQILGQGPKLLIQFQNNGVVDDSQLPKDRFSAERLKGVDSTLKIQPAKLEDSAVYLCASGGGAGELFFGEGSRLTVL.

The V call is TRBV6-4, the J call TRBJ1-2; weak D call: TRBD1 (6 bases). This CDR3 comprises 13 residues. V was clipped by 6 bases and J by 8 bases, with 16 bases between them. CDR1 MRHNA and CDR2 SNTAGT come from the germline V gene. The CDR3: CASRPTTGRGYTF. The CDR3 bases are TGTGCCAGCAGACCCACGACAGGACGCGGCTACACCTTC.

The V call is TRBV4-1, the J call TRBJ1-2; 10 bases align to TRBD1. The CDR3 is 15 amino acids. The germline CDR1 and CDR2 sequences are MGHRA and YSYEKL. With 2 bases clipped from V and 6 bases from J, the junction kept 6 bases outside the gene matches. CDR3 coding DNA: TGCGCCAGCAGCCAATCCGGGACAGGGGTCCATGGCTACACCTTC. Protein product: CASSQSGTGVHGYTF.

The chain uses TRBV5-1 and TRBJ1-2, with D perhaps matching TRBD1 (5 bases). CDR3 size: 18 residues. Germline CDR1 and CDR2: SGHRS and YFSETQ. Trimming shortened V by 3 bases and J by 0 bases, and 21 bases separated the two germline ends. CDR3 in amino acids: CASSSGAIPTMTNYGYTF. CDR3 DNA: TGCGCCAGCAGCTCCGGGGCCATACCTACTATGACTAACTATGGCTACACCTTC.

V and J are TRBV18 and TRBJ2-7; 16 nucleotides match TRBD2. Unmatched junction bases numbered 5, after V lost 3 bases and J lost 0 bases. Germline CDR1 is KGHSH and CDR2 is LQKENI. The CDR3 runs 18 residues. The CDR3 coding sequence is TGTGCCAGCTCACCGCCGGGACTAGCGGGAGGGGGCTCCTACGAGCAGTACTTC. Protein sequence: CASSPPGLAGGGSYEQYF. Using reference TRBV18 and TRBJ2-7 for the parts outside the CDR3, the full variable domain is NAGVMQNPRHLVRRRGQEARLRCSPMKGHSHVYWYRQLPEEGLKFMVYLQKENIIDESGMPKERFSAEFPKEGPSILRIQQVVRGDSAAYFCASSPPGLAGGGSYEQYFGPGTRLTVT.

The chain is built from TRBV5-1 and TRBJ1-5, with 7 bases identical to TRBD1. Trimming cost V 4 bases and J 9 bases; bases outside gene matches: 4. Per germline, CDR1 SGHRS and CDR2 YFSETQ. This CDR3 has 12 amino acids. CDR3 coding DNA: TGCGCCAGCAGCCCCCAGGGGGGGCCCCAGCATTTT. Its protein product is CASSPQGGPQHF.

This chain links TRBV3-1 (or the pseudogene TRBV3-2) with TRBJ2-5; 7 bases line up with TRBD1. This CDR3 region has 18 residues. V lost 6 bases and J lost 2; bases outside the gene matches: 18. Germline lookup yields CDR1 LGHDT and CDR2 YNNKEL (reference sequence). CDR3 DNA: TGTGCCAGCAGTACGAGTTCTGACGACAGGGCTGGGCAAGAGACCCAGTACTTC. Amino acid sequence: CASSTSSDDRAGQETQYF.

This chain links TRBV6-5 with TRBJ1-5, with D hard to call. Trimming cost V 5 bases and J 7 bases, with 12 bases left between them. CDR3 size: 13 residues. Germline V gene data show CDR1 as MNHEY and CDR2 as SVGAGI. CDR3 DNA sequence: TGTGCCAGCAGTCGGCGTTCCGGGCAGCCCCAGCATTTT. Protein product: CASSRRSGQPQHF.

This clone was seen once. J is TRBJ1-3 and V is TRBV7-9; a weak D match, TRBD1 (6 bases). This CDR3 region has 18 residues. Looked up from germline, CDR1 is SEHNR and CDR2 is FQNEAQ (reference sequence). Trimming left V 6 bases short and J 0 bases short, with 21 bases between. The CDR3, as DNA: TGTGCCAGCAGTTGGACCGGGACAACGAGGGGCTCTGGAAACACCATATATTTT. It specifies CASSWTGTTRGSGNTIYF.

The CDR3 sequence is CASRTTGVRGGYTF. In DNA form, the CDR3 reads TGTGCCAGCAGAACAACAGGGGTTAGGGGCGGCTACACCTTC. The V gene is TRBV3-1 (or the pseudogene TRBV3-2), the J gene TRBJ1-2; TRBD1 aligns across 7 bases. The V and J ends lost 6 bases and 8 bases, in that order; junction bases with no gene match: 12. CDR1 LGHDT and CDR2 YNNKEL come from the germline V gene (reference sequence). This CDR3 is built from 14 residues.

The V call is TRBV25-1, the J call TRBJ2-5; TRBD1 agrees at 7 bases. CDR1 is MGHDK, CDR2 SYGVNS, per germline. Trimming cost V 8 bases and J 8 bases; bases outside gene matches: 8. CDR3 length: 12 amino acids. CDR3 nucleotides: TGTGCCAGCTTGGGACAGTCAAGAACCCAGTACTTC. Protein: CASLGQSRTQYF.

The rearrangement joins TRBV7-2 to TRBJ2-5; 12 bases are shared with TRBD2. The CDR3 runs to 16 residues. The germline gives CDR1 SGHTA, CDR2 FQGNSA. Trimming at V came to 5 bases and at J to 2 bases, leaving 6 bases not matched to a gene. In DNA, the CDR3 is TGTGCCAGCAGCATCCGACTAGCGGGGGTGCAAGAGACCCAGTACTTC. It encodes CASSIRLAGVQETQYF.

In DNA form, the CDR3 reads TGTGCCAGCAGCCCAGGGACAGGCCGACCCTACGAGCAGTACTTC. As protein: CASSPGTGRPYEQYF. The rearrangement links TRBV7-9 to TRBJ2-7; 8 bases are shared with TRBD1. Germline assignment: CDR1 SEHNR and CDR2 FQNEAQ (reference sequence). With 5 bases clipped from V and 2 bases from J, the junction kept 8 bases outside the gene matches. The CDR3 extends over 15 amino acids.

J is TRBJ2-7 and V is TRBV2; 11 bases fit TRBD2. Trimming cost V 6 bases and J 2 bases; bases outside gene matches: 6. This CDR3 has 15 residues. Germline lookup yields CDR1 SNHLY and CDR2 FYNNEI. This CDR3 is CASREGTSGAYEQYF. For the CDR3, the DNA is TGTGCCAGCAGGGAGGGGACTAGCGGTGCCTACGAGCAGTACTTC.

This clone was picked up a small number of times. The genes are TRBV14 and TRBJ1-6, with 9 bases identical to TRBD1. The CDR3 is 16 amino acids. The germline V gene has CDR1 SGHDN and CDR2 FVKESK. V lost 4 bases, J lost 8 bases, and 9 bases stayed unmatched. Here the CDR3 DNA reads TGTGCCAGCAGCCCTACGGGACAGGGATTATATTCACCCCTCCACTTT. It specifies CASSPTGQGLYSPLHF.

The chain uses TRBV12-5 and TRBJ2-6, with 7 bases identical to TRBD1. This CDR3 has 16 residues. From germline, CDR1 is LGHNT and CDR2 FRNRAP. V dropped 3 bases and J dropped 4; count of bases not matched to a gene: 6. The CDR3, as DNA: TGTGCTAGTGGTTTCGGTACAGGGGCAGGGGCCAACGTCCTGACTTTC. This codes for CASGFGTGAGANVLTF.

J is TRBJ1-2 and V is TRBV5-1, with TRBD1 matching 8 bases. After removal of 4 bases from V and 0 bases from J, the junction contained 2 bases not matched to a gene. CDR1 and CDR2 (germline): SGHRS, YFSETQ. This CDR3 comprises 14 residues. CDR3 DNA sequence: TGCGCCAGCAGCGCGGACAGGGCTAACTATGGCTACACCTTC. This sequence encodes CASSADRANYGYTF.

Notes on this clone: This sample also contains other DNA sequences that code for the same CDR3. The V call is TRBV11-2, the J call TRBJ2-1; 7 positions agree with TRBD2. CDR1 is SGHAT and CDR2 is FQNNGV in the germline V gene. This CDR3 contains 15 residues. Trimming took 3 bases from V and 2 from J; bases not matched to a gene: 4. CDR3 residues: CASSLGGGAYNEQFF. The CDR3 nucleotides read TGTGCCAGCAGCTTGGGGGGAGGGGCCTACAATGAGCAGTTCTTC.

The rearrangement joins TRBV7-2 to TRBJ2-3, with D possibly being TRBD1 or TRBD2 (5 bases each). The CDR3 runs 17 residues. CDR1 and CDR2 from the germline V gene are SGHTA and FQGNSA. The germline V and J ends were trimmed by 5 bases and 0 bases, with 18 bases remaining between them. Here the CDR3 reads CASSLPGRVTSTDTQYF. The CDR3, as DNA: TGTGCCAGCAGCCTCCCGGGACGGGTAACTAGCACAGATACGCAGTATTTT.